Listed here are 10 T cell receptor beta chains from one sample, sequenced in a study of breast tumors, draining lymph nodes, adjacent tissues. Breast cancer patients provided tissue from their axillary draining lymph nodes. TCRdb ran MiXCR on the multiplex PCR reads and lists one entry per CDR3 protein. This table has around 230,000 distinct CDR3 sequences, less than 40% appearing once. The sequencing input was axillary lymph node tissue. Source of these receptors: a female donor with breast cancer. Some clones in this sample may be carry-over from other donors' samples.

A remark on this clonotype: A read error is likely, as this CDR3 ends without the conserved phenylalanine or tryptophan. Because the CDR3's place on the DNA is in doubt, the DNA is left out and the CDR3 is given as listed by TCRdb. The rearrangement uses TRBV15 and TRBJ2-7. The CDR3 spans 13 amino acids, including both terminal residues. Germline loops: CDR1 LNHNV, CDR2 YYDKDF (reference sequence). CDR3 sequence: CATSREFTYERYC.

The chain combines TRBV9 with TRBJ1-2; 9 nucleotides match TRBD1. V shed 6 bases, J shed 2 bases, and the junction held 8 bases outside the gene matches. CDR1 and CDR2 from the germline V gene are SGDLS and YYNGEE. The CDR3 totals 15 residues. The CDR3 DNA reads TGTGCCAGCACCCAGGGTGGACAGGGGAACTATGGCTACACCTTC. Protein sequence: CASTQGGQGNYGYTF.

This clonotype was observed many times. CDR3 sequence: CASREASGRGSETQYF. CDR3 DNA sequence: TGTGCCAGCAGGGAGGCTAGCGGGAGAGGGTCGGAGACCCAGTACTTC. The V call is TRBV6-1, the J call TRBJ2-5; 10 positions agree with TRBD2. The CDR3 is 16 amino acids. J gave up 5 bases and V 6 bases, and 12 bases lay outside the gene matches. Germline V gene data show CDR1 as MNHNS and CDR2 as SASEGT.

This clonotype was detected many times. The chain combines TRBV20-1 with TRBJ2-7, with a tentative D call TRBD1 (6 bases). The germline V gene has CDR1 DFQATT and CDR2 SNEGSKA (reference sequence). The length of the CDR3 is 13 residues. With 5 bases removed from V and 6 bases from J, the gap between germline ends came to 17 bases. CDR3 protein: CSAGPTGLAEQYF. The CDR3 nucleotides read TGCAGTGCTGGCCCGACAGGTTTGGCCGAGCAGTACTTC.

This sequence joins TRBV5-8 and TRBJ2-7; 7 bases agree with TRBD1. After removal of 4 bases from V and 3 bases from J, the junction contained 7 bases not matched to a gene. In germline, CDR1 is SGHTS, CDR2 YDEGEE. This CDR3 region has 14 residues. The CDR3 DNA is TGTGCCAGCAGCCCCGGGACAGCGAACTACGAGCAGTACTTC. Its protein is CASSPGTANYEQYF.

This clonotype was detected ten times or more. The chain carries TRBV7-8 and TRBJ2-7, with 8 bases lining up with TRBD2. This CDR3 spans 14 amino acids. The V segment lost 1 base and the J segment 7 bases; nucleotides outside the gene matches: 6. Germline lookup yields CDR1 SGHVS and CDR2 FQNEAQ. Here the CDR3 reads CASSLVREAQEQYF. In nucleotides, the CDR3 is TGTGCCAGCAGCTTAGTGCGGGAGGCCCAGGAGCAGTACTTC.

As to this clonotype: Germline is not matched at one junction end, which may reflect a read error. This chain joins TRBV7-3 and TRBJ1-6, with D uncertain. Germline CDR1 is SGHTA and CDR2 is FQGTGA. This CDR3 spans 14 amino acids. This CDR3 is CASGLSAASSPPHF. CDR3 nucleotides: TGTGCCAGCGGCTTAAGTGCGGCAAGTTCACCCCCCCACTTT.

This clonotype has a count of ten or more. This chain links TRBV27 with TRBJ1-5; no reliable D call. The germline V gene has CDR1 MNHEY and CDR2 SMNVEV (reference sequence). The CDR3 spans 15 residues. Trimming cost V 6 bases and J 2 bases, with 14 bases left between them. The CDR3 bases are TGTGCCAGCAGCTCCGCGGGAATTGGCAATCAGCCCCAGCATTTT. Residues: CASSSAGIGNQPQHF.

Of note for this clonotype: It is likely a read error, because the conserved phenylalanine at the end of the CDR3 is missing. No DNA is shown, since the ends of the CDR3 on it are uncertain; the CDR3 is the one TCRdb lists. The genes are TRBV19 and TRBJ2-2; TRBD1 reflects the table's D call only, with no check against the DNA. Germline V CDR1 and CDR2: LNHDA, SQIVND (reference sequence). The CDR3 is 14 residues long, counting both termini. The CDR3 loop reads CASRLDINTGELVL.

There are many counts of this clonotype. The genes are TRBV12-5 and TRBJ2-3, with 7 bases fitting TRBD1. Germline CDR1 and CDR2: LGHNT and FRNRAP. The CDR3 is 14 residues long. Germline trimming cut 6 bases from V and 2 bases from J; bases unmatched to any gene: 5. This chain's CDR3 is CASGRDSHTDTQYF. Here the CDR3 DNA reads TGTGCTAGTGGAAGGGACAGCCACACAGATACGCAGTATTTT. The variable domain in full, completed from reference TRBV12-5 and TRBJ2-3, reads DARVTQTPRHKVTEMGQEVTMRCQPILGHNTVFWYRQTMMQGLELLAYFRNRAPLDDSGMPKDRFSAEMPDATLATLKIQPSEPRDSAVYFCASGRDSHTDTQYFGPGTRLTVL.